This T cell receptor beta chain derives from a study of beta chain features in type 1 diabetes. With V trimmed by 4 bases and J by 15 bases, 12 bases remained unmatched. This CDR3 spans 13 amino acids. Germline CDR1 is LGHNA and CDR2 is YNFKEQ. Expressed TCRB transcripts were sequenced because the isolated RNA had all been reverse transcribed beforehand. Repertoires were generated with immunoSEQ multiplex PCR, while TCRdb's copy carries only in-frame clones and drops some. The table lists roughly 240,000 clones, 14% of them singletons. The chain combines TRBV4-2 with TRBJ2-1; TRBD2 agrees at 7 bases. Sequencing input: naive CD4+ T cells from blood. This TCR was recovered from a woman in her forties in good health. The CDR3 reads CASSPIDGGRAFF. The CDR3 DNA is TGTGCCAGCAGCCCGATCGATGGGGGGAGGGCGTTCTTC.